This T cell receptor (beta chain) was found in a study of memory CD4+ T cells and cytomegalovirus serostatus. The ends lost 5 bases at V and 4 bases at J; junction bases unmatched: 13. Germline V gives CDR1 SGHAT, CDR2 FQNNGV. The CDR3 runs to 18 residues. Only in-frame clones appear in the TCRdb table, and some are missing; sequencing was by immunoSEQ multiplex PCR. The repertoire has over 45,000 clones, roughly 82% of them found once; the top ten carry approximately 0.44%. Details on this clone: As yet, its antigen is unknown.

Overall study findings and caveats: Of 150 to 200 reported CMV TCRbeta sequences, 67 were found in memory CD4+ repertoires. The CMV-associated TCR signature appears largely within the CD4+ memory repertoire.

The sort gate was single viable CD3+CD4+CD8-CD45RO+ cells for memory CD4+ T cells. This sequence was found in an adult in good health and CMV-seronegative. The sample taken for sequencing was memory CD4+ T cells from blood. The chain combines TRBV11-2 with TRBJ2-2; 10 nucleotides align to TRBD2. The DNA of the CDR3 is TGTGCCAGCAGCCTACACGGCGGAGCGGGGGGGCGCACCGGGGAGCTGTTTTTT. Its protein is CASSLHGGAGGRTGELFF.